These 6 T cell receptor beta chains share one sample of origin, sequenced in a study of Graves' ophthalmopathy and Graves' hyperthyroidism (dated by TCRdb to 2016 to 2019). Sequencing relied on an Illumina HiSeq 2000. For repertoire sequencing, TCR beta CDR3 regions were amplified from RNA transcripts. A first-round RT-PCR used HTBI primers with the Qiagen OneStep RT-PCR kit, followed by a second-round multiplex PCR, size selection and purification. TCRdb redid the processing of the public reads, applying fastp at Q25 and MiXCR, and retained in-frame beta chains. Under each unique CDR3 protein, matching rows form one entry showing the most common genes and DNA. The sample table lists hundreds of thousands of distinct CDR3 sequences, around 45% of them with a count of one. The ten largest clones capture around 43% of the sample. The sequenced sample was peripheral blood. These receptors all come from an adult man with Graves' ophthalmopathy.

The chain links TRBV20-1 to TRBJ1-2, with D perhaps matching TRBD1 (6 bases). Trimming removed 3 bases at V and 4 bases at J, with 27 bases between. Germline assignment: CDR1 DFQATT and CDR2 SNEGSKA (reference sequence). The CDR3 totals 18 residues. Here the CDR3 reads CSASHNVDDRPLFYGYTF. As DNA, the CDR3 is TGCAGTGCTAGTCACAACGTGGACGACAGGCCCCTTTTCTATGGCTACACCTTC.

The genes are TRBV11-3 and TRBJ2-2; possibly TRBD2 for D (6 bases). There are 15 residues in the CDR3. The V gene lost 3 bases and the J gene lost 3 bases, with 11 bases spanning the gap. The germline V gene has CDR1 SGHNT and CDR2 YENEEA. The CDR3 DNA is TGTGCCAGCAGCTTTATGGGGACTGACACCGGGGAGCTGTTTTTT. Its translation is CASSFMGTDTGELFF.

The V and J genes are TRBV12-3 or TRBV12-4 and TRBJ2-7; 7 bases line up with TRBD1. This CDR3 spans 15 amino acids. The V and J ends lost 1 base and 4 bases, in that order; junction bases with no gene match: 7. The CDR3: CASSLVGQPLYEQYF. In DNA, the CDR3 is TGTGCCAGCAGTTTAGTGGGACAGCCTTTATACGAGCAGTACTTC.

This rearrangement joins TRBV5-6 to TRBJ1-1; D remains ambiguous. The CDR3 has 12 residues. V was clipped by 2 bases and J by 7 bases, with 9 bases between them. The germline V gene encodes CDR1 SGHDT and CDR2 YYEEEE. The CDR3 is CASSFDSSEAFF. CDR3 in DNA: TGTGCCAGCAGCTTCGACTCTAGTGAAGCTTTCTTT.

V and J are TRBV27 and TRBJ2-5; either TRBD1 or TRBD2 may supply D (5 bases each). The CDR3 is 12 residues long. V was trimmed by 6 bases and J by 5 bases, leaving 10 bases between them. In germline, CDR1 is MNHEY, CDR2 SMNVEV (reference sequence). CDR3 bases: TGTGCCAGCAGCCGGTGGGGGGAGACCCAGTACTTC. This translates into CASSRWGETQYF.

The V gene is TRBV7-2, the J gene TRBJ2-5; weak D call: TRBD1 (6 bases). Germline lookup yields CDR1 SGHTA and CDR2 FQGNSA. The CDR3 has 15 amino acids. V was pared by 5 bases and J by 2 bases, with 15 bases between. CDR3 DNA: TGTGCCAGCAGCCCATATAAGGGGGAGCAAGAGACCCAGTACTTC. It yields the protein CASSPYKGEQETQYF.